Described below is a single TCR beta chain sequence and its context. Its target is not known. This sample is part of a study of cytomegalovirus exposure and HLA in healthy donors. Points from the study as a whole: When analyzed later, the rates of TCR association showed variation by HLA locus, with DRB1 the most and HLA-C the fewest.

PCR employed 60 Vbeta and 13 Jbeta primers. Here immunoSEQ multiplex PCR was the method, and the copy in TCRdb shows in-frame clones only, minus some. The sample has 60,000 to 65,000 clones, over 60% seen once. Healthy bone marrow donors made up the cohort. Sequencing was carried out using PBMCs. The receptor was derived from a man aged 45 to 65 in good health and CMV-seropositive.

CDR3 DNA sequence: TGTGCCAGCACCTCCCAGGGGGTGACGCAGTATTTT. Protein: CASTSQGVTQYF. The chain recombines TRBV9 with TRBJ2-3, with TRBD1 matching over 7 bases. The CDR3 consists of 12 residues. Per the germline V gene, CDR1 is SGDLS and CDR2 is YYNGEE. The ends lost 6 bases at V and 9 bases at J; junction bases unmatched: 7.